A single sample gave rise to the 10 T cell receptor beta chains below, sequenced in a study of blood T cell repertoires in COVID-19. Libraries were prepared by immunoSEQ multiplex PCR; TCRdb keeps only in-frame clonotypes and omits some of them. The table has about 73,000 clones, roughly 80% seen once; the top ten hold approximately 29%. Specimen: peripheral blood. All receptors derive from a human donor in a cohort sampled during active COVID-19.

The chain combines TRBV19 with TRBJ1-4; D unresolved. Germline V lookup: CDR1 LNHDA, CDR2 SQIVND (reference sequence). V shed 6 bases and J shed 5 bases, with 16 bases lying between them. The CDR3 is 15 residues long. The CDR3 here is CASSQPSGGNEKLFF. Written as DNA, the CDR3 is TGTGCCAGTAGCCAACCCTCGGGAGGAAATGAAAAACTGTTTTTT.

The J gene is TRBJ1-5, the V gene TRBV7-8; D gene ambiguous. There are 17 residues in the CDR3. V gave up 1 base and J gave up 3 bases, with 16 bases separating them. Germline V gene sequence: CDR1 SGHVS, CDR2 FQNEAQ. CDR3 amino acids: CASSLGAASNPNQPQHF. The CDR3 DNA reads as TGTGCCAGCAGCTTAGGGGCAGCCTCCAACCCCAATCAGCCCCAGCATTTT.

On this clone: The germline gene is not matched at one end of the junction; a read error may be the cause. J is TRBJ2-5 and V is TRBV5-4, with TRBD1 matching 7 bases. The CDR3 extends over 14 amino acids. Germline V gene lookup returns CDR1 SGHNT and CDR2 YYREEE (reference sequence). The CDR3 loop reads CAGSPGTVQETQYF. The DNA for the CDR3 is TGTGCCGGCAGCCCGGGGACAGTACAAGAGACCCAGTACTTC.

This chain joins TRBV9 and TRBJ2-3; D is ambiguous. Trimming removed 3 bases from V and 5 bases from J, with 7 bases in between. The CDR3 is 12 residues long. CDR1 is SGDLS, CDR2 YYNGEE, per germline. The CDR3 DNA reads as TGTGCCAGCAGCGCCTCCTTAGATACGCAGTATTTT. Its protein product is CASSASLDTQYF.

The V gene is TRBV6-6, the J gene TRBJ2-3; 9 nucleotides align to TRBD2. Losses at the gene ends were 5 bases for V and 5 bases for J; bases not matched to a gene: 14. The germline V gene encodes CDR1 MNHNY and CDR2 SVGAGI (reference sequence). This CDR3 has 17 amino acids. The CDR3 sequence: CASSPLDSGGAGDTQYF. The CDR3 DNA follows: TGTGCCAGCAGTCCCCTGGATAGCGGGGGAGCCGGAGATACGCAGTATTTT.

This clone was seen a single time. This rearrangement joins TRBV6-5 to TRBJ1-4; TRBD1 matches at 10 bases. Germline CDR1 MNHEY, CDR2 SVGAGI. The CDR3 extends over 14 amino acids. The V segment lost 5 bases and the J segment 6 bases; nucleotides outside the gene matches: 3. The CDR3 DNA reads as TGTGCCAGCAGTCGACAGGGGGCTGATGAAAAACTGTTTTTT. Its protein is CASSRQGADEKLFF.

This chain uses TRBV5-1 with TRBJ2-7; D perhaps matches TRBD1 (5 bases). Per the germline V gene, CDR1 is SGHRS and CDR2 is YFSETQ. The CDR3 totals 13 residues. V shed 2 bases and J shed 5 bases, with 11 bases lying between them. CDR3 sequence: CASSLTGRHEQYF. The DNA of the CDR3 is TGCGCCAGCAGCTTAACAGGACGCCACGAGCAGTACTTC.

The chain joins TRBV25-1 to TRBJ2-7, with a tentative D call TRBD1 (5 bases). From germline, CDR1 is MGHDK and CDR2 SYGVNS. V dropped 6 bases and J dropped 1 base, with 10 bases sitting between them. The CDR3 is 13 residues long. Written as DNA, the CDR3 is TGTGCCAGCAGAGGGGCCGGTTCCTACGAGCAGTACTTC. It codes for CASRGAGSYEQYF.

The rearrangement links TRBV27 to TRBJ2-2; TRBD2 agrees at 8 bases. V shed 6 bases and J 3 bases; nucleotides not matched to a gene: 6. The CDR3 has 15 residues. CDR1 and CDR2 (germline): MNHEY, SMNVEV (reference sequence). CDR3 DNA: TGTGCCAGCAGAGGTCGGCGGGGGGACACCGGGGAGCTGTTTTTT. This translates into CASRGRRGDTGELFF.

The CDR3 sequence is CASSQWRGELQYF. The CDR3 DNA reads as TGCGCCAGCAGCCAATGGCGGGGGGAGCTTCAGTACTTC. The chain couples TRBV4-1 to TRBJ2-7; TRBD2 matches at 8 bases. J lost 10 bases, V lost 2 bases, and 7 bases had no gene match. Germline CDR1 reads MGHRA; CDR2 reads YSYEKL. CDR3 size: 13 residues.